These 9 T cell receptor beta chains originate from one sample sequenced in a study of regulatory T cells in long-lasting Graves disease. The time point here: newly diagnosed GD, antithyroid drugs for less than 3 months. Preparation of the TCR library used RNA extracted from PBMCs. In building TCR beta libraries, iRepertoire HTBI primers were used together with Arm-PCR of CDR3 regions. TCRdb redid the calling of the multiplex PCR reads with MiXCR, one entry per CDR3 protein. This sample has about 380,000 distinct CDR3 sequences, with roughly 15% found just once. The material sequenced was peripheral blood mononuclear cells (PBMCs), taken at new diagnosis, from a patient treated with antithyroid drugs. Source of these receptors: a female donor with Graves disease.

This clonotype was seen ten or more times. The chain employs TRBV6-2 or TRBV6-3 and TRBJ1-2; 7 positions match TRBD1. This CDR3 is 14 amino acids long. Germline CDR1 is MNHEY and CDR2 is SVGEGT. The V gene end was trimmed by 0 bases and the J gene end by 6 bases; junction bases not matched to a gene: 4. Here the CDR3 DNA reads TGTGCCAGCAGTTACTCAACAGGGGCTGATGGCTACACCTTC. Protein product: CASSYSTGADGYTF.

The CDR3 loop reads CSAARLPSGNTIYF. DNA for the CDR3: TGCAGTGCTGCGCGATTACCCTCTGGAAACACCATATATTTT. The J gene is TRBJ1-3, the V gene TRBV20-1, with no clear D. This CDR3 spans 14 amino acids. The germline V gene has CDR1 DFQATT and CDR2 SNEGSKA (reference sequence). V dropped 5 bases and J dropped 0 bases, with 11 bases sitting between them.

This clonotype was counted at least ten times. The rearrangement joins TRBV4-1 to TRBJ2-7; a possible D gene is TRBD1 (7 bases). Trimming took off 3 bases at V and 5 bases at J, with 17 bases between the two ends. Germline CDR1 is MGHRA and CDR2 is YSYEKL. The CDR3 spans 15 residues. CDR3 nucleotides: TGCGCCAGCAGCCAGACAGGGAGGTTTAGCGACGAGCAGTACTTC. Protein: CASSQTGRFSDEQYF.

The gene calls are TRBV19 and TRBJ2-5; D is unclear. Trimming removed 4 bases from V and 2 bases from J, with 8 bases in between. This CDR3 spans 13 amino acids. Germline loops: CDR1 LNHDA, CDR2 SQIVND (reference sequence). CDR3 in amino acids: CASSTGRQETQYF. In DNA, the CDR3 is TGTGCCAGTAGTACTGGACGGCAAGAGACCCAGTACTTC.

For the CDR3, the DNA is TGTGCCAGCTCACCACGTACAGGCTCGAACTATGGCTACACCTTC. Translation gives CASSPRTGSNYGYTF. The chain couples TRBV3-1 to TRBJ1-2; D perhaps matches TRBD1 (5 bases). The germline V and J ends were trimmed by 8 bases and 2 bases, with 18 bases remaining between them. The CDR3 sequence is 15 residues long. The germline gives CDR1 LGHDT, CDR2 YNNKEL (reference sequence).

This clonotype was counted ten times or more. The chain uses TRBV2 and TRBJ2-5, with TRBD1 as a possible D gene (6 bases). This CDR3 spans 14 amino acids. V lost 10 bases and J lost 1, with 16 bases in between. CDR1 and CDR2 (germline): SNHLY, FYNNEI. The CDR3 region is CANNRDTSQETQYF. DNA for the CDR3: TGTGCCAACAACCGGGACACAAGCCAAGAGACCCAGTACTTC.

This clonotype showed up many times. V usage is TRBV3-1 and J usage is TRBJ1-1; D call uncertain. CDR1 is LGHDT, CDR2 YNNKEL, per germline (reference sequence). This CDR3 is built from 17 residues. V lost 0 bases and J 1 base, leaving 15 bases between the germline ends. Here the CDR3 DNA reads TGTGCCAGCAGCCAAGACGGTGATAAGGGAGAGAACACTGAAGCTTTCTTT. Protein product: CASSQDGDKGENTEAFF.

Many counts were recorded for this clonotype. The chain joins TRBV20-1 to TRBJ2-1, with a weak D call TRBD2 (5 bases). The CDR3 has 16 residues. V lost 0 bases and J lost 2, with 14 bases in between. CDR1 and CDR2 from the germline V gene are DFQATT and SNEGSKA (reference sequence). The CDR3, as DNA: TGCAGTGCTAGAGATAGTACGGCGGGCGCCTACAATGAGCAGTTCTTC. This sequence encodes CSARDSTAGAYNEQFF.

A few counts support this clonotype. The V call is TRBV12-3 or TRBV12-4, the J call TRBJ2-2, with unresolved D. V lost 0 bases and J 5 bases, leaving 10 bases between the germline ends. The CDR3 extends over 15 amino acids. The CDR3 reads CASSLAQTLTGELFF. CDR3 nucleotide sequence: TGTGCCAGCAGTTTAGCACAGACTTTGACCGGGGAGCTGTTTTTT.